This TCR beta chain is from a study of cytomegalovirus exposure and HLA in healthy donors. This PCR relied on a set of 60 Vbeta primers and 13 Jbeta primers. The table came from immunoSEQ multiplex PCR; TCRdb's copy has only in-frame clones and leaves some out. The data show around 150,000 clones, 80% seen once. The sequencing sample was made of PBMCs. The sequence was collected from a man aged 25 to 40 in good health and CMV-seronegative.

The CDR3 is CASSLNVGRVYNEQFF. CDR3 nucleotides: TGTGCCAGCAGTTTAAATGTCGGGAGGGTCTACAATGAGCAGTTCTTC. V usage is TRBV27 and J usage is TRBJ2-1; the match to TRBD2 covers 8 bases. The CDR3 sequence is 16 residues long. Germline lookup yields CDR1 MNHEY and CDR2 SMNVEV (reference sequence). With V trimmed by 2 bases and J by 3 bases, 6 bases remained unmatched.